A single sample is the source of the 10 T cell receptor beta chains below, sequenced in a study of response to subunit inactivated influenza vaccine. TCRdb analysed the RT-PCR reads with MiXCR anew, one entry per CDR3 protein. The profile shows fewer than 200,000 distinct CDR3 sequences, about 9% of them singletons. Source: non-naive T cells sorted from PBMCs, taken on the day of vaccination. Source of these receptors: a man aged 45-65 years who received an inactivated influenza vaccine.

This clonotype was seen a few times. The genes are TRBV5-6 and TRBJ2-7, with unresolved D. CDR3 length: 13 amino acids. CDR1 is SGHDT, CDR2 YYEEEE, per germline. V was trimmed by 2 bases and J by 6 bases, leaving 12 bases between them. CDR3 coding DNA: TGTGCCAGCAGCTTCCTACACAGTGGCGAGCAGTACTTC. Amino acid sequence: CASSFLHSGEQYF.

This clonotype came up many times. This chain connects TRBV11-2 to TRBJ2-1; D tentatively fits TRBD1 or TRBD2 (5 bases each). This CDR3 comprises 14 residues. CDR1 is SGHAT, CDR2 FQNNGV, per germline. V was trimmed by 6 bases and J by 4 bases, leaving 13 bases between them. The DNA of the CDR3 is TGTGCCAGCAGACTGGTCTGGGGGTACAATGAGCAGTTCTTC. Protein product: CASRLVWGYNEQFF. The full variable domain, completed using reference TRBV11-2 and TRBJ2-1, is EAGVAQSPRYKIIEKRQSVAFWCNPISGHATLYWYQQILGQGPKLLIQFQNNGVVDDSQLPKDRFSAERLKGVDSTLKIQPAKLEDSAVYLCASRLVWGYNEQFFGPGTRLTVL.

The CDR3, as DNA: TGTGCCAGTAGCCCGACAGGGGTCTCCTACGAGCAGTACTTC. This gives the protein CASSPTGVSYEQYF. The rearrangement uses TRBV19 and TRBJ2-7; TRBD1 matches 8 bases. Per the germline V gene, CDR1 is LNHDA and CDR2 is SQIVND (reference sequence). V trimming: 6 bases; J trimming: 0 bases; junction bases outside the gene matches: 4. The CDR3 runs to 14 residues.

This clonotype was seen a handful of times. The CDR3 protein is CASSQDARTYGYTF. The CDR3 bases are TGTGCCAGCAGCCAAGACGCCAGGACCTATGGCTACACCTTC. The chain employs TRBV3-1 and TRBJ1-2; D not resolved. Trimming removed 0 bases from V and 4 bases from J, with 9 bases in between. Germline V CDR1 and CDR2: LGHDT, YNNKEL (reference sequence). This CDR3 has 14 amino acids.

The CDR3 region has the DNA TGTGCCAGCAGCCAACCGGGACAGGGGAGCTCCTACGAGCAGTACTTC. Its translation is CASSQPGQGSSYEQYF. V gene TRBV14 combines with J gene TRBJ2-7; 10 nucleotides align to TRBD1. Germline values: CDR1 SGHDN, CDR2 FVKESK. Trimming took 2 bases from V and 0 from J; bases not matched to a gene: 4. CDR3 length equals 16 residues.

This clonotype was counted a few times. The chain has TRBV27 and TRBJ1-6, with D possibly matching TRBD1 (6 bases). This CDR3 has 15 residues. CDR1 MNHEY and CDR2 SMNVEV come from the germline V gene (reference sequence). Trimming took 3 bases from V and 5 from J, leaving 11 bases between them. The CDR3 loop is CASSFGGQNNSPLHF. The CDR3 DNA is TGTGCCAGCAGTTTCGGTGGACAGAATAATTCACCCCTCCACTTT.

The table lists this clonotype with many counts. The gene calls are TRBV5-1 and TRBJ2-1; TRBD1 aligns across 11 bases. Germline CDR1 SGHRS, CDR2 YFSETQ. V trimming: 0 bases; J trimming: 3 bases; junction bases outside the gene matches: 2. The CDR3 consists of 16 residues. The chain's CDR3 is CASSLGGTGGYNEQFF. Here the CDR3 DNA reads TGCGCCAGCAGCTTGGGAGGGACAGGGGGCTACAATGAGCAGTTCTTC.

This chain joins TRBV5-6 and TRBJ2-6, with 9 bases that match TRBD1. V dropped 3 bases and J dropped 0; count of bases not matched to a gene: 7. The length of the CDR3 is 18 residues. Germline CDR1 is SGHDT and CDR2 is YYEEEE. CDR3 in DNA: TGTGCCAGCAGCTCACCCCGGGACAGGGCCTCTGGGGCCAACGTCCTGACTTTC. It translates to CASSSPRDRASGANVLTF.

This clonotype was detected many times. This chain connects TRBV19 to TRBJ1-5, with D maybe TRBD1 (6 bases). With 5 bases removed from V and 0 bases from J, the gap between germline ends came to 14 bases. This CDR3 contains 16 residues. CDR1 LNHDA and CDR2 SQIVND come from the germline V gene (reference sequence). CDR3 sequence reads: CASSPSGTFSNQPQHF. The CDR3 coding sequence is TGTGCCAGTAGTCCCTCCGGGACATTTAGCAATCAGCCCCAGCATTTT.

This clonotype was counted between two and nine times. The chain employs TRBV10-1 and TRBJ2-3; possibly TRBD1 or TRBD2 for D (5 bases each). The CDR3 spans 15 residues. Germline V CDR1 and CDR2: WNHNN, SYGVQD (reference sequence). Trimming removed 2 bases from V and 4 bases from J, with 13 bases in between. The CDR3 loop is CASSENPGRSDTQYF. The DNA of the CDR3 is TGCGCCAGCAGTGAGAACCCAGGGAGATCAGATACGCAGTATTTT.